These 17 T cell receptor beta chains share one sample of origin, sequenced in a study of response to subunit inactivated influenza vaccine. One entry per CDR3 protein, called by TCRdb with MiXCR from the RT-PCR reads. Of under 550,000 distinct CDR3 sequences in the sample, 7.6% were seen once. Sequenced here: PBMCs from blood, sampled less than 30 months after vaccination. These receptors came from a man aged 45-69 years who received an inactivated influenza vaccine.

V and J are TRBV11-2 and TRBJ1-1; no definite D call. Trimming pared 3 bases from V and 2 bases from J, leaving 13 bases between. Germline V CDR1 and CDR2: SGHAT, FQNNGV. The CDR3 consists of 15 residues. The CDR3 protein is CASSFRPHPNTEAFF. The CDR3 region has the DNA TGTGCCAGCAGCTTCAGACCTCACCCAAACACTGAAGCTTTCTTT.

This clonotype was detected only a few times. J is TRBJ1-2 and V is TRBV6-2 or TRBV6-3, with D maybe TRBD1 (6 bases). The V gene's germline CDR1 is MNHEY and CDR2 SVGEGT. Deletions cut 0 bases from V and 7 bases from J, with 12 bases between. This CDR3 has 14 amino acids. The chain's CDR3 is CASSYSAGAGGYTF. As DNA, the CDR3 is TGTGCCAGCAGTTACTCTGCAGGGGCTGGTGGCTACACCTTC.

The count of this clonotype is one. The V gene is TRBV11-2, the J gene TRBJ2-3, with unresolved D. V gave up 3 bases and J gave up 2 bases, with 12 bases separating them. CDR3 size: 15 residues. The germline gives CDR1 SGHAT, CDR2 FQNNGV. CDR3 loop: CASSLVGQTTDTQYF. DNA for the CDR3: TGTGCCAGCAGCTTGGTTGGCCAGACCACAGATACGCAGTATTTT.

This clonotype has at least ten counts. This chain joins TRBV27 and TRBJ2-1, with 11 bases fitting TRBD2. Germline V gives CDR1 MNHEY, CDR2 SMNVEV (reference sequence). V dropped 2 bases and J dropped 9; count of bases not matched to a gene: 12. CDR3 size: 17 residues. The CDR3 nucleotides read TGTGCCAGCAGTTTACAGGAGGTAGCGGGGGGGATTTCTGAGCAGTTCTTC. Amino acids: CASSLQEVAGGISEQFF.

This rearrangement joins TRBV12-3 or TRBV12-4 to TRBJ2-3; maybe TRBD2 (5 bases). V was shortened by 3 bases and J by 5 bases, with 9 bases between the two germline ends. CDR3 length equals 13 residues. CDR3 bases: TGTGCCAGCAGTTTTGGGAGTGGAGATACGCAGTATTTT. Its protein product is CASSFGSGDTQYF.

This clonotype was seen at least ten times. The chain employs TRBV9 and TRBJ2-1; D remains unclear. Trimming shortened V by 1 base and J by 6 bases, and 8 bases separated the two germline ends. Germline V lookup: CDR1 SGDLS, CDR2 YYNGEE. This CDR3 spans 13 amino acids. As DNA, the CDR3 is TGTGCCAGCAGCGTATCTAGTGGCAATGAGCAGTTCTTC. This codes for CASSVSSGNEQFF.

This clonotype has more than one count but fewer than ten. This rearrangement joins TRBV6-5 to TRBJ2-3; TRBD2 might be the D (6 bases). The V gene's germline CDR1 is MNHEY and CDR2 SVGAGI. Trimming cost V 3 bases and J 1 base, with 11 bases left between them. The CDR3 has 15 amino acids. The CDR3 DNA reads as TGTGCCAGCAGTTATAGTAGCGGCGGCACAGATACGCAGTATTTT. Its protein is CASSYSSGGTDTQYF.

In this sample, this clonotype turned up many times. The chain joins TRBV5-1 to TRBJ2-1; TRBD2 agrees at 8 bases. This CDR3 has 13 amino acids. CDR1 and CDR2 (germline): SGHRS, YFSETQ. Losses at the gene ends were 5 bases for V and 5 bases for J; bases not matched to a gene: 3. CDR3 region: CASRVGRDNEQFF. CDR3 nucleotide sequence: TGCGCCAGCAGAGTCGGGAGGGACAATGAGCAGTTCTTC.

This clonotype was counted a few times. The chain uses TRBV7-9 and TRBJ2-3; no clear D. Germline CDR1 and CDR2: SEHNR and FQNEAQ (reference sequence). This CDR3 contains 15 residues. The V gene lost 2 bases and the J gene lost 3 bases, with 12 bases spanning the gap. The CDR3 sequence: CASSLRVAGTDTQYF. CDR3 in DNA: TGTGCCAGCAGCTTACGGGTGGCAGGTACAGATACGCAGTATTTT.

This clonotype was detected ten times or more. The V and J genes are TRBV29-1 and TRBJ2-1; TRBD2 agrees at 10 bases. V dropped 3 bases and J dropped 2; count of bases not matched to a gene: 1. The CDR3 totals 14 residues. Germline lookup yields CDR1 SQVTM and CDR2 ANQGSEA. In nucleotides, the CDR3 is TGCAGCGTTGAGCTAGCGGGAGCCTACAATGAGCAGTTCTTC. Encoded protein: CSVELAGAYNEQFF.

This clonotype was recorded a few times. The rearrangement joins TRBV12-3 or TRBV12-4 to TRBJ2-7; TRBD1 aligns across 7 bases. This CDR3 is built from 13 residues. Germline trimming cut 3 bases from V and 7 bases from J; bases unmatched to any gene: 6. CDR3 amino acids: CASSFKGAGEQYF. CDR3 in DNA: TGTGCCAGCAGTTTTAAGGGGGCTGGGGAGCAGTACTTC.

The J gene is TRBJ2-2, the V gene TRBV20-1, with 9 bases aligning to TRBD2. Germline CDR1 and CDR2: DFQATT and SNEGSKA (reference sequence). The CDR3 is 16 amino acids. The ends lost 0 bases at V and 8 bases at J; junction bases unmatched: 10. The CDR3 nucleotides read TGCAGTGCTAGAGAGGTAGCTAGCGGGACGGCTGGGGAGCTGTTTTTT. Amino acid sequence: CSAREVASGTAGELFF.

At least ten counts were recorded for this clonotype. J is TRBJ2-1 and V is TRBV11-2; D gene ambiguous. Looked up from germline, CDR1 is SGHAT and CDR2 is FQNNGV. V lost 1 base and J 6 bases, leaving 7 bases between the germline ends. The CDR3 totals 13 residues. The CDR3 protein is CASSLVLFNEQFF. In DNA, the CDR3 is TGTGCCAGCAGCTTAGTTCTTTTCAATGAGCAGTTCTTC.

The J gene is TRBJ1-3, the V gene TRBV7-8; D uncertain. Per germline, CDR1 SGHVS and CDR2 FQNEAQ. The CDR3 extends over 16 amino acids. The V and J ends lost 5 bases and 0 bases respectively, with 14 bases between them. CDR3 region: CASSAQPANSGNTIYF. Here the CDR3 DNA reads TGTGCCAGCAGCGCCCAGCCAGCTAACTCTGGAAACACCATATATTTT.

This chain connects TRBV7-9 to TRBJ2-7; 9 bases align to TRBD1. Per germline, CDR1 SEHNR and CDR2 FQNEAQ (reference sequence). The V gene end was trimmed by 3 bases and the J gene end by 4 bases; junction bases not matched to a gene: 7. The CDR3 extends over 15 amino acids. CDR3 DNA: TGTGCCAGCAGCTTGGCCACAGGGGGCTGGTACGAGCAGTACTTC. Translated: CASSLATGGWYEQYF.

This clonotype has a count of ten or more. The CDR3 DNA reads as TGTGCCACCAGTGACCCCGGTCTCCGCGGTACAGATACGCAGTATTTT. Its translation: CATSDPGLRGTDTQYF. The chain carries TRBV24-1 and TRBJ2-3, with D uncertain. This CDR3 has 16 residues. Trimming cost V 4 bases and J 3 bases, with 16 bases left between them. Looked up from germline, CDR1 is KGHDR and CDR2 is SFDVKD.

This clonotype came up many times. For the CDR3, the DNA is TGTGCCAGTAGTATAGTGTCTCCTCAGCCCCAGCATTTT. This translates into CASSIVSPQPQHF. The chain combines TRBV19 with TRBJ1-5; no clear D. Trimming left V 1 base short and J 6 bases short, with 7 bases between. There are 13 residues in the CDR3. Germline V gene lookup returns CDR1 LNHDA and CDR2 SQIVND (reference sequence).